This is a list of T cell receptor beta chains from one sample in a study of Tregs in tolerant kidney transplant recipients. TCRdb's table, derived via immunoSEQ multiplex PCR, lists solely in-frame clones and lacks some. Found here are about 17,000 clones, roughly 82% of them singletons; the top ten hold almost 2.5%. Sequencing input: Tregs from blood. Source of these receptors: a human donor in good health. The CDR3 runs from the conserved cysteine through the conserved F or W. The D gene is left open where the match is weak. Clone size is given for some rows only: seen once, a few or many times, or a class if the clone is expanded.

cdr3_aa	cdr3_nt	d_call	v_call	j_call	clone_size
CASSFLSEAFF	TGTGCCAGCAGCTTTTTATCCGAAGCTTTCTTT	NA	TRBV7-9	TRBJ1-1	few
CASSQGQGRAFF	TGTGCCAGCAGCCAAGGCCAAGGGCGAGCTTTCTTT	NA	TRBV7-6	TRBJ1-1	medium-sized
CATSPEAFQETQYF	TGTGCCACCAGCCCTGAGGCTTTCCAAGAGACCCAGTACTTC	NA	TRBV10-3	TRBJ2-5	NA
CASSTGLGTDTQYF	TGTGCCAGCAGCACGGGACTAGGCACAGATACGCAGTATTTT	TRBD2	TRBV7-2	TRBJ2-3	few
CASSYGINQPQHF	TGTGCCAGCAGTTACGGAATCAATCAGCCCCAGCATTTT	NA	TRBV6-5	TRBJ1-5	NA
CASSVGPTADTEAFF	TGTGCCAGCAGCGTCGGACCCACCGCGGACACTGAAGCTTTCTTT	NA	TRBV9	TRBJ1-1	NA
CASDRAGGRIGWAFF	TGTGCCAGTGATCGGGCAGGGGGCCGGATCGGTTGGGCTTTCTTT	TRBD1	TRBV19	TRBJ1-1	NA
CASRQGTSGGRWSQETQYF	TGTGCAAGTCGCCAAGGGACTAGCGGGGGACGCTGGAGCCAAGAGACCCAGTACTTC	NA	TRBV12-2	TRBJ2-5	NA
CARDSGTDPVHGYTF	TGTGCCAGGGACTCCGGGACAGACCCCGTTCATGGCTACACCTTC	TRBD1	TRBV7-9	TRBJ1-2	few
CASEGRRTGELFF	TGTGCCAGCGAGGGCCGGAGAACCGGGGAGCTGTTTTTT	NA	TRBV2	TRBJ2-2	once
CASSQEENLWTEAFF	TGCGCCAGCAGCCAAGAAGAGAACCTATGGACTGAAGCTTTCTTT	NA	TRBV4-1	TRBJ1-1	NA
CSADRGGTETQYF	TGCAGCGCCGACAGGGGAGGAACGGAGACCCAGTACTTC	TRBD1	TRBV29-1	TRBJ2-5	NA
CASSLVLAGGPGETQYF	TGTGCCAGCAGCTTAGTACTAGCGGGAGGGCCTGGAGAGACCCAGTACTTC	TRBD2	TRBV7-2	TRBJ2-5	NA
CASSLQGNGYTF	TGTGCCAGCAGCCTGCAAGGTAATGGCTACACCTTC	NA	TRBV28	TRBJ1-2	NA
CASSHEAREKLFF	TGTGCCAGCTCACATGAAGCAAGGGAAAAACTGTTTTTT	NA	TRBV18	TRBJ1-4	NA
CASRKTWANTGELFF	TGTGCCAGCAGGAAGACTTGGGCGAACACCGGGGAGCTGTTTTTT	NA	TRBV6-5	TRBJ2-2	NA
CASRTQSRADTQYF	TGTGCCAGCCGAACTCAATCTAGGGCGGATACGCAGTATTTT	NA	TRBV7-2	TRBJ2-3	NA
CAIRLAGGQNEQFF	TGTGCCATCCGACTAGCGGGGGGGCAAAATGAGCAGTTCTTC	TRBD2	TRBV10-3	TRBJ2-1	NA
CASSLARWGEQFF	TGTGCCAGCAGTCTGGCGCGATGGGGTGAGCAGTTCTTC	NA	TRBV27	TRBJ2-1	NA
CAIRNPSRDTQYF	TGTGCCATCCGGAACCCATCCCGGGATACGCAGTATTTT	NA	TRBV10-3	TRBJ2-3	NA
CASSLDIGLAASGTQYF	TGTGCCAGCAGCTTGGACATCGGACTAGCGGCCTCAGGGACCCAGTACTTC	TRBD2	TRBV7-6	TRBJ2-5	NA
CASSRYGTSGALGVVKTQYF	TGTGCCAGCTCGCGATACGGGACTAGCGGGGCCCTAGGTGTGGTGAAGACCCAGTACTTC	TRBD2	TRBV18	TRBJ2-5	NA
CASSPTGSVGYTF	TGTGCCAGCAGCCCGACAGGGTCGGTTGGCTACACCTTC	TRBD1	TRBV4-2	TRBJ1-2	NA
CASRGTGGEQYF	TGTGCCAGCAGGGGGACAGGGGGCGAGCAGTACTTC	TRBD1	TRBV25-1	TRBJ2-7	few
CARSPLAGSRNEQYF	TGTGCCAGAAGTCCACTAGCTGGGAGTAGGAACGAGCAGTACTTC	NA	TRBV5-3	TRBJ2-7	few
CASTFLGGANTEAFF	TGTGCCAGCACCTTCCTGGGGGGGGCTAACACTGAAGCTTTCTTT	NA	TRBV7-9	TRBJ1-1	few
CASSLATRVGSQETQYF	TGTGCCAGCAGCTTAGCCACCCGGGTGGGGAGCCAAGAGACCCAGTACTTC	NA	TRBV7-2	TRBJ2-5	NA
CASSRKGRGPRTYEQYF	TGTGCCAGCAGCAGAAAAGGGCGGGGGCCCCGTACCTACGAGCAGTACTTC	NA	TRBV21-1	TRBJ2-7	NA
CASAQGGYTEAFF	TGTGCCAGCGCCCAGGGAGGTTACACTGAAGCTTTCTTT	NA	TRBV9	TRBJ1-1	few
CSVIRPEGETQYF	TGCAGCGTTATCAGGCCAGAGGGGGAGACCCAGTACTTC	NA	TRBV29-1	TRBJ2-5	NA
CASSTRDPGQFPLNTEAFF	TGTGCCAGCAGCACCAGAGACCCGGGACAGTTTCCGCTTAACACTGAAGCTTTCTTT	TRBD1	TRBV9	TRBJ1-1	NA
CASSLDVTEAFF	TGTGCCAGCAGCTTAGACGTCACTGAAGCTTTCTTT	NA	TRBV11-3	TRBJ1-1	NA
CTSSQDRVSQGRYEQYF	TGCACCAGCAGCCAAGATCGGGTCTCGCAGGGAAGATACGAGCAGTACTTC	NA	TRBV1	TRBJ2-7	NA
CASSAPPGQGVENTEAFF	TGTGCCAGCAGTGCTCCCCCGGGACAGGGGGTCGAAAACACTGAAGCTTTCTTT	TRBD1	TRBV2	TRBJ1-1	NA
CASSARTPLGEQYF	TGTGCCAGCAGTGCTCGGACCCCCCTCGGCGAGCAGTACTTC	NA	TRBV6-1	TRBJ2-7	few
CASNWGGSGYTF	TGTGCCAGCAACTGGGGAGGGTCTGGCTACACCTTC	NA	TRBV7-9	TRBJ1-2	NA
CASSGFHNSPLHF	TGTGCCAGTAGCGGATTTCATAATTCACCCCTCCACTTT	NA	TRBV19	TRBJ1-6	few
CASSPRPHEQFF	TGCGCCAGCAGCCCTAGACCGCATGAGCAGTTCTTC	NA	TRBV5-1	TRBJ2-1	NA
CAWTQGRGQPQHF	TGTGCCTGGACTCAGGGACGGGGCCAGCCCCAGCATTTT	NA	TRBV30	TRBJ1-5	once
CASSSQGGTEAFF	TGCGCCAGCAGCTCCCAAGGGGGCACTGAAGCTTTCTTT	NA	TRBV4-3	TRBJ1-1	NA
CASSLQYTYEQYF	TGTGCCAGCAGCCTACAGTATACCTACGAGCAGTACTTC	NA	TRBV27	TRBJ2-7	NA
CSVGDAVLYGYTF	TGCAGCGTTGGGGACGCGGTGCTGTATGGCTACACCTTC	NA	TRBV29-1	TRBJ1-2	once
CASSRGGGQYF	TGTGCCAGCAGTCGCGGGGGGGGACAGTACTTC	TRBD2	TRBV6-1	TRBJ2-7	NA